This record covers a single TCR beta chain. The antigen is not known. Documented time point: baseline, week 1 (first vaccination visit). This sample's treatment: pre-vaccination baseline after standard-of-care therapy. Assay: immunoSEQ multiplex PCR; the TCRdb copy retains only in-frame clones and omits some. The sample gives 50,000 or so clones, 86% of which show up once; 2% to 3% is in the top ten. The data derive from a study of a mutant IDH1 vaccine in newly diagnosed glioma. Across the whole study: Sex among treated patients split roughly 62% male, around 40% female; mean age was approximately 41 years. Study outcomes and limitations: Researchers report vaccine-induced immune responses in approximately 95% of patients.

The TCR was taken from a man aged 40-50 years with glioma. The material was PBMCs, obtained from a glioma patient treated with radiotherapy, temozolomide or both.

This chain's CDR3 is CASSVGQGALGTEAFF. The CDR3 DNA reads as TGTGCCAGCAGCGTAGGCCAGGGGGCGCTCGGGACTGAAGCTTTCTTT. The rearrangement joins TRBV9 to TRBJ1-1; 8 nucleotides align to TRBD1. Germline V CDR1 and CDR2: SGDLS, YYNGEE. This CDR3 contains 16 residues. J was trimmed by 5 bases and V by 0 bases; bases with no gene match: 9.